The 20 T cell receptor beta chains below were found in one sample sequenced in a study of post-analysis software for immune sequencing data. No antigen has been identified for these receptors. Presence of unique molecular identifiers characterized the TCR beta cDNA libraries. TCRdb independently ran MiXCR on the PCR reads; one entry per CDR3 protein. The sample holds about 190,000 distinct CDR3 sequences, 29% seen once. General study findings and limits: TRBV5-6, TRBV5-1 and TRBV20-1 were among five TRBV segments more frequent in patients than controls.

What was sequenced was blood. These receptors were collected from a girl under 18 with multiple sclerosis.

The sample holds a few counts of this clonotype. The rearrangement uses TRBV12-3 or TRBV12-4 and TRBJ2-7; TRBD2 matches 9 bases. This CDR3 has 15 amino acids. The V segment lost 5 bases and the J segment 3 bases; nucleotides outside the gene matches: 8. The CDR3 is CASSKSPAGGYEQYF. The CDR3 DNA reads as TGTGCCAGCAGTAAATCCCCAGCGGGAGGCTACGAGCAGTACTTC.

A few counts support this clonotype. The chain joins TRBV2 to TRBJ1-5, with D perhaps TRBD1 (5 bases). Trimming stripped 7 bases from V and 8 bases from J, with 15 bases between. Germline V gene sequence: CDR1 SNHLY, CDR2 FYNNEI. CDR3 length equals 13 residues. In DNA, the CDR3 is TGTGCCAGCATGGTCAGGGCATTGGAGCCCCAGCATTTT. As protein: CASMVRALEPQHF.

This clonotype was found a few times. The chain employs TRBV19 and TRBJ1-4; D is perhaps TRBD1 (5 bases). There are 15 residues in the CDR3. The V gene lost 6 bases and the J gene lost 6 bases, with 17 bases spanning the gap. Per the germline V gene, CDR1 is LNHDA and CDR2 is SQIVND (reference sequence). CDR3 sequence: CASRGTGTEDEKLFF. CDR3 sequence (DNA): TGTGCCAGTAGAGGAACCGGGACGGAAGATGAAAAACTGTTTTTT. Full variable domain (rest looked up from reference TRBV19 and TRBJ1-4): DGGITQSPKYLFRKEGQNVTLSCEQNLNHDAMYWYRQDPGQGLRLIYYSQIVNDFQKGDIAEGYSVSREKKESFPLTVTSAQKNPTAFYLCASRGTGTEDEKLFFGSGTQLSVL.

This clonotype was seen at least ten times. This sequence joins TRBV5-6 and TRBJ2-1; 7 positions match TRBD2. V shed 5 bases, J shed 2 bases, and the junction held 7 bases outside the gene matches. CDR1 and CDR2 (germline): SGHDT, YYEEEE. This CDR3 region has 15 residues. The CDR3 DNA sequence: TGTGCCAGCAGGTCTAGCGGAGCGGCCTACAATGAGCAGTTCTTC. This encodes CASRSSGAAYNEQFF. Filled out from reference TRBV5-6 and TRBJ2-1, the complete variable domain reads DAGVTQSPTHLIKTRGQQVTLRCSPKSGHDTVSWYQQALGQGPQFIFQYYEEEERQRGNFPDRFSGHQFPNYSSELNVNALLLGDSALYLCASRSSGAAYNEQFFGPGTRLTVL.

A remark on this clonotype: A much larger clone differs from this one at a single base, so this may be a read error. This chain connects TRBV6-4 to TRBJ2-1; 8 bases line up with TRBD2. The trim removed 3 bases at V and 5 bases at J, leaving 6 bases unmatched. The CDR3 loop spans 15 amino acids. Germline V gene sequence: CDR1 MRHNA, CDR2 SNTAGT. The CDR3 loop is CASSEASGSNNEQFF. CDR3 coding DNA: TGTGCCAGCAGTGAAGCCAGCGGGAGTAACAATGAGCAGTTCTTC.

The chain recombines TRBV14 with TRBJ2-7, with 14 bases that match TRBD2. V trimming: 4 bases; J trimming: 0 bases; junction bases outside the gene matches: 2. The CDR3 runs 16 residues. In germline, CDR1 is SGHDN, CDR2 FVKESK. The CDR3 DNA reads TGTGCCAGCAGCCCTGGACTAGCGGGGGGCTCCTACGAGCAGTACTTC. Protein: CASSPGLAGGSYEQYF.

This clonotype was detected many times. This chain connects TRBV25-1 to TRBJ1-2; possible D gene TRBD1, 5 bases. Germline CDR1 is MGHDK and CDR2 is SYGVNS. V shed 8 bases and J shed 8 bases, with 15 bases lying between them. CDR3 length: 12 residues. CDR3 coding DNA: TGTGCCAGCCCCAACCCGGGGGAAGGCTACACCTTC. Encoded protein: CASPNPGEGYTF.

The rearrangement joins TRBV3-1 to TRBJ1-1, with D uncertain. Germline V lookup: CDR1 LGHDT, CDR2 YNNKEL (reference sequence). V lost 4 bases, J lost 11 bases, and 17 bases lay in between. This CDR3 region has 13 residues. In DNA, the CDR3 is TGTGCCAGCAGCCCGAGAGGGCGCGGTGAGGCTTTCTTT. This gives the protein CASSPRGRGEAFF.

This clonotype showed up many times. The V gene is TRBV28, the J gene TRBJ1-2; D is perhaps TRBD1 (6 bases). The germline V gene encodes CDR1 MDHEN and CDR2 SYDVKM. The CDR3 is 12 residues long. Trimming took off 3 bases at V and 7 bases at J, with 9 bases between the two ends. The CDR3 sequence: CASSLGGAGYTF. In nucleotides, the CDR3 is TGTGCCAGCAGTTTGGGGGGCGCTGGCTACACCTTC.

The table lists this clonotype with a few counts. The chain recombines TRBV28 with TRBJ1-6; perhaps TRBD1 as D (5 bases). The CDR3 totals 15 residues. With 7 bases removed from V and 9 bases from J, the gap between germline ends came to 19 bases. Germline values: CDR1 MDHEN, CDR2 SYDVKM. The CDR3 region is CASTTTGGIGSPLHF. In DNA, the CDR3 is TGTGCCAGCACCACAACAGGAGGCATTGGTTCACCCCTCCACTTT.

Remarks on this clonotype: At one of its ends the junction is not consistent with the germline gene, which may arise from a read error. The CDR3 DNA sequence: TGTGCCAGCAGTCCAGTTGATCGGTTTGCAACTAATGAAAAACTGTATTTT. This codes for CASSPVDRFATNEKLYF. The rearrangement joins TRBV6-1 to TRBJ1-4; D is unclear. This CDR3 has 17 residues. Looked up from germline, CDR1 is MNHNS and CDR2 is SASEGT.

This clonotype was recorded many times. The J gene is TRBJ2-7, the V gene TRBV29-1; D is possibly TRBD2 (5 bases). V was trimmed by 5 bases and J by 7 bases, leaving 12 bases between them. The germline CDR1 and CDR2 sequences are SQVTM and ANQGSEA. The CDR3 contains 11 residues. CDR3 sequence: CSVQLPGEQYF. CDR3 in DNA: TGCAGCGTTCAACTCCCGGGGGAGCAGTACTTC.

About this clonotype: This may come from a read error, since a much larger clone is one base off. The gene calls are TRBV29-1 and TRBJ1-5, with D unclear. Germline V gene data show CDR1 as SQVTM and CDR2 as ANQGSEA. The CDR3 has 12 amino acids. The DNA for the CDR3 is TGCATCGTCGGGGAGGGCCGTCAGCCCCAGCATTTT. This sequence encodes CIVGEGRQPQHF.

The chain carries TRBV5-1 and TRBJ1-2; 9 bases line up with TRBD1. V shed 4 bases and J 2 bases; nucleotides not matched to a gene: 3. CDR3 length: 14 amino acids. Germline V gene data show CDR1 as SGHRS and CDR2 as YFSETQ. This CDR3 reads CASSQGTGNYGYTF. DNA for the CDR3: TGCGCCAGCAGCCAAGGGACAGGGAACTATGGCTACACCTTC.

Comment on this clonotype: Being one base from a much bigger clone, this may be a read error. V usage is TRBV7-8 and J usage is TRBJ2-1, with D tentatively TRBD1 (6 bases). TRBJ2-7 explains the end of the DNA better; the J call may be wrong. CDR3 length: 16 amino acids. Germline-derived CDR1 and CDR2 are SGHVS and FQNEAQ. CDR3 loop: CASSSKWGPFWDEQYF. The DNA for the CDR3 is TGTGCCAGCAGCTCAAAATGGGGGCCCTTTTGGGATGAGCAGTACTTC.

This clonotype showed up just a few times. The gene calls are TRBV18 and TRBJ2-3; D is unresolved. The CDR3 has 14 residues. Deletions cut 6 bases from V and 3 bases from J, with 13 bases between. Germline V lookup: CDR1 KGHSH, CDR2 LQKENI. The CDR3 coding sequence is TGTGCCAGCTCGGGGTTCGGACGTACAGATACGCAGTATTTT. Translated: CASSGFGRTDTQYF.

This chain links TRBV6-1 with TRBJ2-2; D is ambiguous. V was shortened by 3 bases and J by 0 bases, with 5 bases between the two germline ends. This CDR3 comprises 14 residues. Germline assignment: CDR1 MNHNS and CDR2 SASEGT. As DNA, the CDR3 is TGTGCCAGCAGTGACGACTCGAACACCGGGGAGCTGTTTTTT. It codes for CASSDDSNTGELFF.

This clonotype was seen many times. The V and J genes are TRBV4-2 and TRBJ2-7; no clear D gene. The germline V and J ends were trimmed by 0 bases and 2 bases, with 8 bases remaining between them. The CDR3 runs 14 residues. The germline gives CDR1 LGHNA, CDR2 YNFKEQ. CDR3 region: CASSQEMGTYEQYF. DNA for the CDR3: TGTGCCAGCAGCCAAGAAATGGGAACCTACGAGCAGTACTTC.

This rearrangement joins TRBV20-1 to TRBJ2-1; no clear D. V was trimmed by 0 bases and J by 7 bases, leaving 10 bases between them. The CDR3 is 13 amino acids. Germline loops: CDR1 DFQATT, CDR2 SNEGSKA (reference sequence). CDR3 DNA sequence: TGCAGTGCTAGAGACATCCGTTGGAATGAGCAGTTCTTC. Translated: CSARDIRWNEQFF.

Of note for this clonotype: The junction does not match germline at one end; this may be a read error. The rearrangement links TRBV5-6 to TRBJ2-1, with 9 bases that match TRBD2. CDR3 size: 15 residues. In germline, CDR1 is SGHDT, CDR2 YYEEEE. The CDR3 DNA is TGCGCCAGCAGCTTCGGCGGGAGGGCCGGGAATGAGCAGTTCTTC. Translated, it gives CASSFGGRAGNEQFF.